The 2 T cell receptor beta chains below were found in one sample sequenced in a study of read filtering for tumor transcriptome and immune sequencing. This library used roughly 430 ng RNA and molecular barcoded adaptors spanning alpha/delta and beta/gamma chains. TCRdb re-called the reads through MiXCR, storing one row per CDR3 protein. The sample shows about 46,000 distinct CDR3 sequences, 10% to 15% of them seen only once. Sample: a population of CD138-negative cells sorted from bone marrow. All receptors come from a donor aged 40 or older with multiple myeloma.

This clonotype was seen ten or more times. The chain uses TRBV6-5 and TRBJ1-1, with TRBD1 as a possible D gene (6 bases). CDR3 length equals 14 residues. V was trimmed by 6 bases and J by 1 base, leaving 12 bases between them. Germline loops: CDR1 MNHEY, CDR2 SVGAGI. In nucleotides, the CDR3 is TGTGCCAGCAGCTCTTGGACAGCGAACACTGAAGCTTTCTTT. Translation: CASSSWTANTEAFF.

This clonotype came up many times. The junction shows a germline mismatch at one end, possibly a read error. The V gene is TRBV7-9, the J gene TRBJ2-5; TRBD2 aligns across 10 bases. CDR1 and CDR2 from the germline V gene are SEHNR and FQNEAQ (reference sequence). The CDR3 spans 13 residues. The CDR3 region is CAISGLAEETQYF. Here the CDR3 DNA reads TGTGCCATCAGCGGACTAGCGGAGGAGACCCAGTACTTC.